A single sample gave rise to the 32 T cell receptor beta chains below, sequenced in a study of vaccination and CD4 T cells after COVID-19 (dated by TCRdb to between 2021 and 2023). What these receptors recognize is not known. The treatment or condition label here, explained by the study, means: approximately nine-day PBMC culture with coronavirus spike peptide pools or control peptides (ViraFEST assay). To prepare the library, PCR was applied. The listed sequencing device is Illumina iSeq 100. DNA from cultured CD4+ T cells was subjected to TCR sequencing with the Oncomine TCR Beta short-read assay at the Johns Hopkins FTIC core. Using fastp at Q25 and MiXCR, TCRdb reprocessed the public reads and kept productive beta chains. Rows matching on CDR3 protein sequence are summarized as one entry with the most common DNA and genes. Here the sample has about 14,000 distinct CDR3 sequences; roughly 37% occur a single time. Together, the top ten hold roughly a tenth of the sample.

The material sequenced was CD4+ T cells from blood, cultured in vitro. These TCRs come from a human donor who had recovered from COVID-19.

The rearrangement links TRBV15 to TRBJ2-1; 12 bases match TRBD2. The CDR3 consists of 17 residues. Germline assignment: CDR1 LNHNV and CDR2 YYDKDF (reference sequence). V lost 1 base and J lost 8; bases outside the gene matches: 9. This CDR3 is CATSRGASGRVWYEQFF. CDR3 in DNA: TGTGCCACCAGCAGAGGGGCTAGCGGGAGGGTTTGGTATGAGCAGTTCTTC.

This clonotype was counted only a few times. V is TRBV10-3 and J is TRBJ2-5; TRBD2 matches 7 bases. The CDR3 is 18 amino acids. Germline values: CDR1 ENHRY, CDR2 SYGVKD. The V gene end was trimmed by 0 bases and the J gene end by 5 bases; junction bases not matched to a gene: 15. CDR3 sequence: CAISESNKGRAPGETQYF. The CDR3 bases are TGTGCCATCAGTGAGTCCAATAAAGGGAGGGCCCCAGGGGAGACCCAGTACTTC.

Only a few counts were recorded for this clonotype. The CDR3 loop reads CASSELRGNQPQHF. Written as DNA, the CDR3 is TGTGCCAGCAGTGAGCTCAGAGGCAATCAGCCCCAGCATTTT. The rearrangement links TRBV2 to TRBJ1-5, with no clear D. V lost 3 bases, J lost 2 bases, and 8 bases lay in between. From germline, CDR1 is SNHLY and CDR2 FYNNEI. CDR3 length: 14 residues. Based on the CDR3 plus reference TRBV2 and TRBJ1-5, the full variable domain is EPEVTQTPSHQVTQMGQEVILRCVPISNHLYFYWYRQILGQKVEFLVSFYNNEISEKSEIFDDQFSVERPDGSNFTLKIRSTKLEDSAMYFCASSELRGNQPQHFGDGTRLSIL.

The genes are TRBV6-1 and TRBJ1-1; 7 bases agree with TRBD1. V was clipped by 6 bases and J by 6 bases; unmatched bases: 10. The germline V gene encodes CDR1 MNHNS and CDR2 SASEGT. There are 14 residues in the CDR3. The CDR3 sequence is CASRTGQIVPEAFF. The CDR3 nucleotides are TGTGCCAGCAGGACGGGACAGATCGTCCCTGAAGCTTTCTTT.

The chain uses TRBV20-1 and TRBJ2-1, with D unresolved. Trimming took 8 bases from V and 6 from J, leaving 17 bases between them. This CDR3 region has 13 residues. Germline V gene data show CDR1 as DFQATT and CDR2 as SNEGSKA (reference sequence). CDR3: CSMIGVSGNEQFF. The CDR3 DNA sequence: TGCAGTATGATAGGTGTTTCGGGCAATGAGCAGTTCTTC.

The V gene is TRBV27, the J gene TRBJ2-7; 7 bases are a match to TRBD1. V was clipped by 0 bases and J by 3 bases; unmatched bases: 20. The CDR3 loop spans 20 amino acids. Per the germline V gene, CDR1 is MNHEY and CDR2 is SMNVEV (reference sequence). DNA of the CDR3: TGTGCCAGCAGTTTATCTTCCGACCCTGCTCTAGGACAGGCGAACTACGAGCAGTACTTC. It encodes CASSLSSDPALGQANYEQYF.

In its sample, this clonotype ranks as medium-sized. This sequence joins TRBV28 and TRBJ2-5; a possible D gene is TRBD1 (6 bases). CDR1 MDHEN and CDR2 SYDVKM come from the germline V gene. V was clipped by 6 bases and J by 4 bases, with 15 bases between them. This CDR3 region has 14 residues. The CDR3 sequence is CASSRQGWGETQYF. CDR3 bases: TGTGCCAGCAGCCGGCAGGGGTGGGGAGAGACCCAGTACTTC. The full variable domain, in which reference TRBV28 and TRBJ2-5 provide the parts outside the CDR3, is DVKVTQSSRYLVKRTGEKVFLECVQDMDHENMFWYRQDPGLGLRLIYFSYDVKMKEKGDIPEGYSVSREKKERFSLILESASTNQTSMYLCASSRQGWGETQYFGPGTRLLVL.

This clonotype appeared a few times. The chain uses TRBV7-8 and TRBJ1-6; the D is unclear. This CDR3 contains 15 residues. Trimming pared 1 base from V and 7 bases from J, leaving 11 bases between. The germline CDR1 and CDR2 sequences are SGHVS and FQNEAQ. The CDR3 loop is CASSLDSVGNSPLHF. The CDR3 nucleotides read TGTGCCAGCAGCTTAGATTCGGTTGGAAATTCACCCCTCCACTTT.

This clonotype was counted a single time. The chain carries TRBV5-1 and TRBJ2-5; unclear D gene. The CDR3 runs 14 residues. Trimming shortened V by 4 bases and J by 0 bases, and 10 bases separated the two germline ends. Germline CDR1 and CDR2: SGHRS and YFSETQ. The CDR3 protein is CASSLDWDQETQYF. CDR3 in DNA: TGCGCCAGCAGCCTAGACTGGGACCAAGAGACCCAGTACTTC.

The J gene is TRBJ2-5, the V gene TRBV5-1; D is undetermined. The germline gives CDR1 SGHRS, CDR2 YFSETQ. The CDR3 extends over 14 amino acids. The germline V and J ends were trimmed by 0 bases and 1 base, with 7 bases remaining between them. In nucleotides, the CDR3 is TGCGCCAGCAGCTTGGGGGTGGGCCAAGAGACCCAGTACTTC. Protein: CASSLGVGQETQYF.

This chain joins TRBV2 and TRBJ2-2; D is unresolved. The V end was cut by 5 bases, the J end by 2 bases, with 12 bases between. The CDR3 extends over 15 amino acids. Germline CDR1 SNHLY, CDR2 FYNNEI. CDR3 sequence: CASSSETLNTGELFF. DNA for the CDR3: TGTGCCAGCAGTTCGGAAACACTAAACACCGGGGAGCTGTTTTTT.

The chain links TRBV6-5 to TRBJ2-5; 7 bases map to TRBD1. The V segment lost 0 bases and the J segment 3 bases; nucleotides outside the gene matches: 4. The CDR3 sequence is 15 residues long. Germline CDR1 MNHEY, CDR2 SVGAGI. CDR3 bases: TGTGCCAGCAGTTACTCGTGGGGACAGAAAGAGACCCAGTACTTC. Residues: CASSYSWGQKETQYF.

This sequence joins TRBV14 and TRBJ2-5; D might be TRBD1 or TRBD2, each matching 6 bases. The V end lost 3 bases, the J end lost 5 bases, and 13 bases lay between the germline ends. The CDR3 loop spans 14 amino acids. In germline, CDR1 is SGHDN, CDR2 FVKESK. CDR3 DNA: TGTGCCAGCAGCCAGTCCGGGGGCGGGGAGACCCAGTACTTC. Protein product: CASSQSGGGETQYF.

This clonotype was seen a handful of times. The chain joins TRBV5-1 to TRBJ2-5; D is unclear. Trimming cost V 2 bases and J 6 bases, with 8 bases left between them. There are 12 residues in the CDR3. Germline CDR1 SGHRS, CDR2 YFSETQ. The CDR3 loop is CASSLNRKTQYF. Written as DNA, the CDR3 is TGCGCCAGCAGCTTAAACAGAAAGACCCAGTACTTC.

This clonotype was counted between two and nine times. The V and J genes are TRBV20-1 and TRBJ1-2; weak D call: TRBD1 (6 bases). CDR3 length: 11 residues. Trimming stripped 3 bases from V and 6 bases from J, with 8 bases between. Germline V CDR1 and CDR2: DFQATT, SNEGSKA (reference sequence). CDR3 nucleotide sequence: TGCAGTGCTAGGGGGGCACATGGCTACACCTTC. Translation gives CSARGAHGYTF.

The chain couples TRBV6-2 or TRBV6-3 to TRBJ1-5; D unresolved. The CDR3 runs to 15 residues. Trimming removed 5 bases from V and 9 bases from J, with 20 bases in between. Germline CDR1 MNHEY, CDR2 SVGEGT. The CDR3 loop reads CASSDNRPDVWPQHF. CDR3 in DNA: TGTGCCAGCAGTGACAATAGACCGGACGTGTGGCCCCAGCATTTT.

This clonotype turned up a few times. The rearrangement uses TRBV2 and TRBJ2-2; 10 positions match TRBD2. The CDR3 runs to 14 residues. The germline gives CDR1 SNHLY, CDR2 FYNNEI. V shed 10 bases, J shed 1 base, and the junction held 3 bases outside the gene matches. CDR3 sequence reads: CATRLAGNTGELFF. The CDR3 bases are TGTGCCACTAGACTAGCGGGGAACACCGGGGAGCTGTTTTTT.

The chain recombines TRBV21-1 with TRBJ2-3. TRBV21-1 constitutes a pseudogene. The CDR3 loop spans 12 amino acids. The chain's CDR3 is CASSIGLYTQYF. CDR3 bases: TGTGCCAGCAGCATTGGGCTATATACGCAGTATTTT.

V is TRBV15 and J is TRBJ2-1; TRBD2 matches 13 bases. CDR3 length: 16 amino acids. Germline V gene data show CDR1 as LNHNV and CDR2 as YYDKDF (reference sequence). Trimming cost V 5 bases and J 6 bases; bases outside gene matches: 7. The CDR3 here is CATSGPLAGGINEQFF. Written as DNA, the CDR3 is TGTGCCACCAGCGGACCACTAGCGGGAGGGATCAATGAGCAGTTCTTC.

The rearrangement uses TRBV25-1 and TRBJ2-5, with a weak D call TRBD2 (6 bases). The CDR3 covers 14 residues. Germline V lookup: CDR1 MGHDK, CDR2 SYGVNS. Trimming left V 0 bases short and J 7 bases short, with 12 bases between. CDR3 nucleotide sequence: TGTGCCAGCAGTGAATATGGCGGGATATGGACCCAGTACTTC. Encoded protein: CASSEYGGIWTQYF.

This clonotype was seen only a few times. V gene TRBV5-4 combines with J gene TRBJ1-6, with D possibly TRBD1 on 5 matching bases. This CDR3 region has 16 residues. V was cut by 4 bases and J by 7 bases, with 18 bases left in between. Germline lookup yields CDR1 SGHNT and CDR2 YYREEE (reference sequence). The CDR3 sequence is CASSPGEGLWNSPLHF. The CDR3 coding sequence is TGTGCCAGCAGCCCGGGGGAGGGGCTTTGGAATTCACCCCTCCACTTT.

The gene calls are TRBV6-2 or TRBV6-3 and TRBJ1-1; 10 positions match TRBD1. The ends lost 2 bases at V and 8 bases at J; junction bases unmatched: 11. Germline-derived CDR1 and CDR2 are MNHEY and SVGEGT. This CDR3 contains 16 residues. The CDR3 nucleotides are TGTGCCAGCAGTTACGAAACCTTGACAGGGGGCGGCGAAGCTTTCTTT. Its protein product is CASSYETLTGGGEAFF.

The chain combines TRBV25-1 with TRBJ2-1; D unclear. The length of the CDR3 is 14 residues. The V gene lost 3 bases and the J gene lost 1 base, with 7 bases spanning the gap. Germline-derived CDR1 and CDR2 are MGHDK and SYGVNS. The CDR3 DNA reads as TGTGCCAGCAGTGAGAGCGAATCCTACAATGAGCAGTTCTTC. This translates into CASSESESYNEQFF.

The chain employs TRBV28 and TRBJ1-4; 7 positions match TRBD1. Germline V gene lookup returns CDR1 MDHEN and CDR2 SYDVKM. CDR3 length: 15 residues. With V trimmed by 5 bases and J by 8 bases, 11 bases remained unmatched. DNA for the CDR3: TGTGCCAGCAGTCCCGGGGACAGATCGTTGGAAAAACTGTTTTTT. Protein product: CASSPGDRSLEKLFF.

V is TRBV7-2 and J is TRBJ2-3, with 13 nucleotides matching TRBD2. Germline CDR1 reads SGHTA; CDR2 reads FQGNSA. The junction had 2 bases not matched to a gene; V was cut back by 2 bases and J by 3 bases. There are 16 residues in the CDR3. CDR3 nucleotides: TGTGCCAGCAGCTTAAGGACTAGCGGGAGAACAGATACGCAGTATTTT. Encoded protein: CASSLRTSGRTDTQYF.

In its sample, this clonotype was seen a few times. J is TRBJ2-7 and V is TRBV7-2; possibly TRBD2 for D (5 bases). Germline CDR1 is SGHTA and CDR2 is FQGNSA. The CDR3 covers 15 residues. Trimming stripped 1 base from V and 0 bases from J, with 10 bases between. CDR3 sequence (DNA): TGTGCCAGCAGCTTAGTAGCGTTAAGCTCCTACGAGCAGTACTTC. Protein: CASSLVALSSYEQYF.

Concerning this clonotype itself: The DNA is left out, because the CDR3 cannot be placed on it with certainty; the CDR3 is given as TCRdb lists it. The chain couples TRBV7-5 to TRBJ1-5; the tabulated D call, TRBD1, remains unverified against the DNA. TRBV7-5 is a documented pseudogene. From its first to its last residue, the CDR3 has 18 amino acids. CDR3 protein: CISVSEGRDVGSNQPQHF.

The chain joins TRBV20-1 to TRBJ2-2, with 11 bases lining up with TRBD2. There are 17 residues in the CDR3. The germline gives CDR1 DFQATT, CDR2 SNEGSKA (reference sequence). Trimming removed 3 bases from V and 3 bases from J; junction bases left unmatched: 9. CDR3 nucleotides: TGCAGTGCTAGCCTTAGCGGGAGGGCCAGGGACACCGGGGAGCTGTTTTTT. Its protein is CSASLSGRARDTGELFF.

This chain uses TRBV6-1 with TRBJ1-3, with a tentative D call TRBD1 (6 bases). Germline V gives CDR1 MNHNS, CDR2 SASEGT. This CDR3 contains 14 residues. V shed 7 bases and J shed 3 bases, with 13 bases lying between them. The CDR3 sequence is CASTIGGDGNTIYF. In DNA, the CDR3 is TGTGCCAGCACCATAGGGGGGGATGGAAACACCATATATTTT.

This clonotype was seen only a few times. The chain combines TRBV24-1 with TRBJ2-1, with D possibly TRBD2 on 5 matching bases. V was trimmed by 6 bases and J by 0 bases, leaving 11 bases between them. Germline V gene lookup returns CDR1 KGHDR and CDR2 SFDVKD. This CDR3 is 15 amino acids long. CDR3: CATSSAGSSYNEQFF. CDR3 sequence (DNA): TGTGCCACCAGTTCGGCGGGTAGCTCCTACAATGAGCAGTTCTTC.

The rearrangement links TRBV27 to TRBJ2-3; 14 bases map to TRBD2. The CDR3 totals 14 residues. With V trimmed by 4 bases and J by 11 bases, 5 bases remained unmatched. Germline CDR1 reads MNHEY; CDR2 reads SMNVEV (reference sequence). CDR3 residues: CASSSGLAGGMQYF. CDR3 coding DNA: TGTGCCAGCAGTTCCGGACTAGCGGGAGGAATGCAGTATTTT.

The sample holds a few counts of this clonotype. The genes are TRBV24-1 and TRBJ2-5; D is ambiguous. The V gene lost 3 bases and the J gene lost 2 bases, with 9 bases spanning the gap. The CDR3 loop spans 14 amino acids. Germline V gives CDR1 KGHDR, CDR2 SFDVKD. CDR3 loop: CATSDRTVQETQYF. In nucleotides, the CDR3 is TGTGCCACCAGTGATCGGACGGTTCAAGAGACCCAGTACTTC.